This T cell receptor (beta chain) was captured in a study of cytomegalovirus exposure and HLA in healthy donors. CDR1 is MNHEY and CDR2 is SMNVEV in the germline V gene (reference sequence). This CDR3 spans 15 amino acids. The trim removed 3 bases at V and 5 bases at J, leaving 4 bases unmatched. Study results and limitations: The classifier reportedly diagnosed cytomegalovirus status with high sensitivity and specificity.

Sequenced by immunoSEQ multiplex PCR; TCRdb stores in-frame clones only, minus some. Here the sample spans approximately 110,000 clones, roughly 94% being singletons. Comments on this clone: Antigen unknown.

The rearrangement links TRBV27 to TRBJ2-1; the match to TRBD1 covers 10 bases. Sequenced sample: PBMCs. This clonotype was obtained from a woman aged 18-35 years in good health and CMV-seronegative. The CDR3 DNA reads TGTGCCAGCAGTTTGAGGGACAGGGGAGACAATGAGCAGTTCTTC. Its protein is CASSLRDRGDNEQFF.